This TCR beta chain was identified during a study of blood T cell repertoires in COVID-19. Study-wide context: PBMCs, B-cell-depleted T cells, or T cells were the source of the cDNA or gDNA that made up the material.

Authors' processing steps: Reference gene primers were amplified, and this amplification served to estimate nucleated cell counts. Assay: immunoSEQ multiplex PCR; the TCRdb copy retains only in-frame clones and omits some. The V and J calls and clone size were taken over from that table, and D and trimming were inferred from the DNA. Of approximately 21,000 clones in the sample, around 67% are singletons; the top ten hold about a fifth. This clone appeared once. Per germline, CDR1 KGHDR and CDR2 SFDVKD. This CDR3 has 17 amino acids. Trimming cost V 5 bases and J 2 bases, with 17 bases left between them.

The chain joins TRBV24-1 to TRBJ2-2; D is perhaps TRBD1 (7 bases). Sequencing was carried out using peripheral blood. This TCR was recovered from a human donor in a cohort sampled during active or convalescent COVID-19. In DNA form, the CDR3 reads TGTGCCACCAGTGGGGGCAGGGGGACTCCCAACACCGGGGAGCTGTTTTTT. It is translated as CATSGGRGTPNTGELFF.